Sequencing of this T cell receptor (beta chain) was carried out in a study of blood T cell repertoires in COVID-19 (dated by TCRdb to 2020 to 2022). Study-level background: Collaborator samples came from the United States, Italy and Spain and covered acute and convalescent phases of COVID-19. The material from the prospective study consisted of cDNA or gDNA derived from T cells, B-cell-depleted T cells, or PBMCs. The dataset comprised deeply sampled blood TCRbeta repertoires from subjects exposed to, actively infected with, or recovered from COVID-19. A freely available public database, intended as a resource for researchers studying the immune response to SARS-CoV-2, is where the repertoires were released. Samples came from the ongoing ImmuneRACE study (first 160 participants) plus 1,254 subjects from 6 global collaborators. Sample metadata almost always included a de-identified subject ID, COVID-19 status, age in years and sex. HLA class I and class II types, where available, came from metadata supplied by the sample provider rather than from assay-based typing.

This clone was counted once. The clone's antigen remains unknown. No base qualities exist here, and no much larger clone lies one base off it. V is cut by 3 bases and J by 4 bases, and the space between the germline ends is 14 bases. The CDR3 covers 15 residues, taking in both the cysteine and the phenylalanine. Only the CDR3 region is kept as DNA, spanning 45 bases read in frame from base 1. From a lookup of the germline V gene (reference sequence), CDR1 and CDR2 are MNHEY and SMNVEV. Overall results and qualifications from the work: The amount of clinical and demographic metadata varied by source and participant and was provided uncurated.

TCRbeta CDR3 regions were amplified from genomic DNA by means of the immunoSEQ Assay, a bias-controlled multiplex PCR. Per the source publication's procedure: The number of nucleated cells in each sample was estimated from the amplification of reference gene primers within the assay. To quantify the absolute abundance of each unique TCRbeta CDR3 rearrangement, sequence reads were collapsed and filtered. For each sample, productive Simpson clonality was calculated as the square root of Simpson's diversity index across productive rearrangements. Drawn from immuneACCESS, this table holds only the in-frame rearrangements with V and J called that TCRdb kept. Clones are partly lost; checked studies trace under half to an unresolved V gene and leave the rest unexplained. Clone size and the V and J calls come from that table; the DNA yielded D and trimming. Recorded for this sample are 200,000 to 250,000 clones; around 90% of them occurred a single time. The top ten clonotypes cover approximately 14% of the sample.

Participants in the prospective study were aged roughly 18 to 89 years, lived in some 24 United States geographic areas, and enrolled through a virtual design. Cohort assignment in the prospective study relied on participant-reported clinical history from a screening survey and a study questionnaire. Mobile phlebotomists in the prospective study collected whole blood, serum and a nasopharyngeal or oropharyngeal swab from every participant. Participants in the prospective study had the option to provide additional blood draws and questionnaires over an approximately two-month period. Prospective study blood samples were shipped either frozen or at room temperature before DNA extraction.

The sample was PBMCs or T cells enriched from blood (not recorded which). The clonotype originates from a woman aged 45-65 years with acute COVID-19. This receptor chain uses TRBV27 and TRBJ2-3; confidence is insufficient to name the D gene. The CDR3 corresponds to CASSFPGVSADTQYF. The DNA sequence is as follows: TGTGCCAGCAGTTTCCCCGGTGTTTCGGCAGATACGCAGTATTTT.